This T cell receptor beta chain was identified in a study of T cell responses to AZD1222 COVID-19 vaccine (dated by TCRdb to about 2021). Regarding the research as a whole: TCR sequencing covered fewer than 250 trial participants: 200 to 220 given two doses of AZD1222 and around 26 given two doses of MenACWY control vaccine. Trial participants were enrolled by age into 18-55, 56-69 and 70-plus year subgroups, with approximately 150, 30 and 60 TCR-sequenced participants respectively.

The CDR3 regions of human TCRbeta chains were analyzed by immunosequencing. The original methods were these. TCRs in the repertoires were compared against a reference library of SARS-CoV-2-specific TCRs that had been generated with the MIRA antigen-specificity platform. Breadth was defined as the fraction of unique TCRs that were SARS-CoV-2-associated, and depth was defined as the fraction of total T cells that were SARS-CoV-2-associated. Using the MIRA data, each spike-specific TCR was mapped to the spike region that the TCR reacts to and placed in a CD4 or CD8 class. Log10-transformed breadth and depth values were compared by one-way ANOVA with Sidak's multiple comparisons tests. The source is immuneACCESS, and TCRdb retained only in-frame sequences with V and J called. Part of the clones is not carried over; for the studies checked, unresolved V genes explain less than half of this, and the remainder is unexplained. V, J and clone size reflect that table, while D and trimming were determined from the DNA. The sample has about 110,000 clones on record, roughly 92% of them singletons. The biggest ten clones account for 2% to 2.5% of the sample.

The table lists this clone with a few counts. It has no known antigen specificity. Within one base of it there is no much larger clone, and no base qualities were kept. Per the germline V gene, MNHEY is the CDR1 and SVGAGI is the CDR2. V is reduced by 1 base and J by 5 bases, leaving a spacing of 11 bases between them. The CDR3 measures 14 amino acids from cysteine to phenylalanine. Kept here is only the CDR3 DNA, which spans 42 bases and is read in frame from base 1. What this sample's time point label stands for: about 28 days (+/-7) after the second vaccine dose. AZD1222 recipients whose second dose came at about 4 weeks and those whose second dose came at about 12 weeks were combined into one group, since spike-specific TCR depth and breadth did not differ between the two schedules. Samples from vaccinated people were obtained from the UK trials COV001 and COV002, which included a single-blind randomized controlled phase 2/3 trial of AZD1222 (ChAdOx1 nCoV-19) in healthy adults. For TCRbeta chain sequencing, PBMC samples were collected from trial participants at day 0 and at day 28 after the second dose.

What the study reported, not specific to this receptor: The whole spike protein was spanned by vaccine-associated CD4 TCRs, and dominant responses were seen in regions 160-218 and 743-854. Because no day 14 peak-response samples were available, the repertoires could be characterized only after the peak T cell response. In the small 56-69-year group, the increase in depth fell short of significance, most likely because of low power. Nearly half of unique spike-specific TCRs reportedly recognized epitopes outside regions mutated in the B.1.351 and B.1.1.7 variants. After two AZD1222 doses, both the breadth and the depth of spike-specific TCRs were significantly higher than at day 0 and than in MenACWY recipients. Only a handful of AZD1222 recipients were SARS-CoV-2 seropositive at baseline, limiting conclusions about previously exposed vaccinees. Most participants were white British and females outnumbered males, and the authors suggested that clonal diversity may have been underestimated.

The clonotype was recovered from an adult who received the AZD1222 COVID-19 vaccine. The rearrangement joined TRBV6-5 to TRBJ1-1; the best D guess is TRBD1, with 6 bases matching. The sample was peripheral blood, taken 28 days after the second AZD1222 dose. The DNA reads as follows: TGTGCCAGCAGTTACTGGGGGGCGGAGACTGAAGCTTTCTTT. It codes for CASSYWGAETEAFF.